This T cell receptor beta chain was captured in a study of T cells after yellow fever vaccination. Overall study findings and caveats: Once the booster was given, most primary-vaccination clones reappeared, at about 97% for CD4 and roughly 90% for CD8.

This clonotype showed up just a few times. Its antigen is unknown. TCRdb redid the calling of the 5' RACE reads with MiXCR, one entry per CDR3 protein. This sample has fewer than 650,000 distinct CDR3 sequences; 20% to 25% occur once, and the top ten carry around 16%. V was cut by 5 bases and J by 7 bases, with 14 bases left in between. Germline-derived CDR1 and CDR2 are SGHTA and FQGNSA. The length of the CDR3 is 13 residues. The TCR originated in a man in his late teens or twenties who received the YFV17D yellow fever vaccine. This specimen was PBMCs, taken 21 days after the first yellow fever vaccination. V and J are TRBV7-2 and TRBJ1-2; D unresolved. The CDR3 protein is CASSRRAASGYTF. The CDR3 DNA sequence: TGTGCCAGCAGCCGCCGAGCGGCGAGTGGCTACACCTTC.